This T cell receptor beta chain comes out of a study of blood T cell repertoires in COVID-19. Study in general: The United States, Italy and Spain supplied acute and convalescent COVID-19 samples. From T cells, B-cell-depleted T cells, or PBMCs came the material, which was cDNA or gDNA.

In the original processing: The authors estimated nucleated cell counts from reference gene primer amplification. The method was immunoSEQ multiplex PCR; TCRdb's version includes in-frame clones alone and lacks a portion of them. The V and J calls and the clone size are those of that table, but D and trimming were determined from the DNA. Of 50,000 to 70,000 clones detected, about 81% appear once; the ten largest clones hold approximately 17%. The V end lost 6 bases, the J end lost 4 bases, and 13 bases lay between the germline ends. Germline assignment: CDR1 MNHNY and CDR2 SVGAGI (reference sequence). This CDR3 region has 13 residues.

The sequence derives from a man between 70 and 80 years old with active COVID-19. The chain employs TRBV6-6 and TRBJ2-7, with D perhaps matching TRBD1 (6 bases). The source material was peripheral blood. CDR3 DNA: TGTGCCAGCAGGAAGGACAGTCTTTACGAGCAGTACTTC. It is translated as CASRKDSLYEQYF.